A single sample is the source of the 7 T cell receptor beta chains below, sequenced in a study of control samples from healthy donors and cancer patients. Sequencing used immunoSEQ multiplex PCR; TCRdb keeps in-frame clones, though not all of them. The table shows about 110,000 clones, with roughly 90% occurring only once. The sample taken for sequencing was PBMCs. Receptors were obtained from a woman in her sixties with lung cancer.

The rearrangement joins TRBV27 to TRBJ2-2, with D perhaps matching TRBD1 (5 bases). CDR1 and CDR2 from the germline V gene are MNHEY and SMNVEV (reference sequence). V shed 1 base and J shed 8 bases, with 11 bases lying between them. The CDR3 spans 14 residues. The CDR3 nucleotides read TGTGCCAGCAGTTTATATACAAGGGGAGGGGAGCTGTTTTTT. This gives the protein CASSLYTRGGELFF.

V gene TRBV10-3 combines with J gene TRBJ2-7; 10 bases agree with TRBD1. The trim removed 6 bases at V and 2 bases at J, leaving 7 bases unmatched. The germline gives CDR1 ENHRY, CDR2 SYGVKD. CDR3 length: 15 residues. CDR3 DNA: TGTGCCATCAGGATCTCGGACAGGGGGGCCTACGAGCAGTACTTC. Translation gives CAIRISDRGAYEQYF.

The chain links TRBV19 to TRBJ1-5, with no clear D. Between the trimmed V and J ends, which lost 0 bases and 0 bases, there was a span of 15 bases. Germline assignment: CDR1 LNHDA and CDR2 SQIVND (reference sequence). The CDR3 loop spans 18 amino acids. CDR3 region: CASSIDGPTAYSNQPQHF. CDR3 sequence (DNA): TGTGCCAGTAGTATAGATGGCCCTACAGCGTATAGCAATCAGCCCCAGCATTTT.

The chain employs TRBV5-1 and TRBJ2-3, with TRBD2 matching over 10 bases. This CDR3 spans 16 amino acids. The V segment lost 1 base and the J segment 5 bases; nucleotides outside the gene matches: 7. Germline V gene lookup returns CDR1 SGHRS and CDR2 YFSETQ. The CDR3 DNA is TGCGCCAGCAGCTTGCGTCTAGCGGGAGTTGGAGATACGCAGTATTTT. As protein: CASSLRLAGVGDTQYF.

The chain carries TRBV10-3 and TRBJ1-5; no definite D call. CDR1 is ENHRY, CDR2 SYGVKD, per germline. This CDR3 is 12 amino acids long. Deletions cut 10 bases from V and 0 bases from J, with 7 bases between. The CDR3 bases are TGTGCCACCTCATCTAGCAATCAGCCCCAGCATTTT. Translated: CATSSSNQPQHF.

This chain uses TRBV6-5 with TRBJ2-7; D is unclear. V lost 2 bases and J 5 bases, leaving 13 bases between the germline ends. In germline, CDR1 is MNHEY, CDR2 SVGAGI. This CDR3 is 14 amino acids long. CDR3 coding DNA: TGTGCCAGCAGTTACGACAACGGAGTTGACGAGCAGTACTTC. This gives the protein CASSYDNGVDEQYF.

This clone was observed a single time. The chain joins TRBV5-8 to TRBJ2-5; no firm D call. The length of the CDR3 is 14 residues. Germline-derived CDR1 and CDR2 are SGHTS and YDEGEE. Trimming took off 4 bases at V and 5 bases at J, with 15 bases between the two ends. This chain's CDR3 is CASSRAGLRETQYF. Written as DNA, the CDR3 is TGTGCCAGCAGCAGGGCCGGCTTACGGGAGACCCAGTACTTC.